Listed below are T cell receptor beta chains from one sample, sequenced in a study of technical replicates of blood from a handful of donors. Here immunoSEQ multiplex PCR was the method, and the copy in TCRdb shows in-frame clones only, minus some. The table shows tens of thousands of clones, with 70% to 90% occurring only once. The specimen was PBMCs. The receptors originated from a human donor in good health. Some clones in this sample may be carry-over from other donors' samples. CDR3s include the opening cysteine and the closing phenylalanine or tryptophan. Each record gives: V gene, J gene, clone size, D gene, CDR3 DNA, CDR3 protein. A D gene is named only where the DNA matches it firmly. Part of the rows lack a size; the others show once, few, many or a class for expanded clones.

>TRBV4-3|TRBJ1-3|-|-
TGCGCCAGCAGCCAAGACAGGTCTGGAAACACCATATATTTT
CASSQDRSGNTIYF
>TRBV6-5|TRBJ1-4|-|TRBD1
TGTGCCGCAGGGGGAGGTCGCGAAAAACTGTTTTTT
CAAGGGREKLFF
>TRBV19|TRBJ1-5|-|-
TGTGCCAGTAGTATGGCTAGCAATCAGCCCCAGCATTTT
CASSMASNQPQHF
>TRBV7-9|TRBJ2-1|-|-
TGTGCCAGCAGCCCATCAAGTTATGCGCCCTACAATGAGCAGTTCTTC
CASSPSSYAPYNEQFF
>TRBV29-1|TRBJ2-7|-|TRBD1
TGCAGCGTCGCCGACAGGGACTACGAGCAGTACTTC
CSVADRDYEQYF
>TRBV6-1|TRBJ1-1|-|TRBD1
TGTGCCAGCAGTGTACAGGGGGGGAACACTGAAGCTTTCTTT
CASSVQGGNTEAFF
>TRBV4-3|TRBJ2-3|-|TRBD2
TGCGCCAGCAGCCAATCGGCTAGCGGCACCCGTGATACGCAGTATTTT
CASSQSASGTRDTQYF
>TRBV18|TRBJ2-1|-|TRBD2
TGTGCCAGCTCACTTGATACTAGCGGGCATTACAATGAGCAGTTCTTC
CASSLDTSGHYNEQFF
>TRBV5-1|TRBJ1-2|once|-
TGCGCCAGCAGCTTGGCGGAGGACTATGGCTACACCTTC
CASSLAEDYGYTF
>TRBV19|TRBJ1-2|-|TRBD1
TGTGCCAGTAGTATCGGACAGGGATGGGGCTACACCTTC
CASSIGQGWGYTF
>TRBV9|TRBJ2-1|once|TRBD2
TGTGCCAGCAGCGTAGCTTTAACGGGGGGGCTAAATGAGCAGTTCTTC
CASSVALTGGLNEQFF
>TRBV7-3|TRBJ2-1|-|-
TGTGCCAGCAGCTCGACCAGGGACAATGAGCAGTTCTTC
CASSSTRDNEQFF
>TRBV2|TRBJ2-2|-|TRBD2
TGTGCCAGCAGATTGATAGCGGGAGTCGGGGAGCTGTTTTTT
CASRLIAGVGELFF
>TRBV4-3|TRBJ1-1|-|TRBD1
TGCGCCAGCAGCCAAGGGACAGGGGTTATAACTTGGACTGAAGCTTTCTTT
CASSQGTGVITWTEAFF
>TRBV19|TRBJ1-2|-|-
TGTGCCAGTAGTATCGGAGAAGGGGTTGGCTACACCTTC
CASSIGEGVGYTF
>TRBV6-1|TRBJ2-7|-|TRBD1
TGTGCCAGCAGTGAGACAGGGGGCGCAACCTACGAGCAGTACTTC
CASSETGGATYEQYF
>TRBV28|TRBJ2-1|-|TRBD2
TGTGCCAGCAGGGGACTAGCAAGGAGGAATGAGCAGTTCTTC
CASRGLARRNEQFF
>TRBV6-5|TRBJ1-3|-|-
TGTGCCAGCAGTTACGGCAGAGGAAACACCATATATTTT
CASSYGRGNTIYF
>TRBV6-6|TRBJ1-2|-|-
TGTGCCAGCAGTAACCCAGGGTATGGCTACACCTTC
CASSNPGYGYTF
>TRBV4-1|TRBJ1-4|-|-
TGCGCCAGCAGCTTCCAGTACCCTCTGGGGGGGGCTAATGAAAAACTGTTTTTT
CASSFQYPLGGANEKLFF
>TRBV6-1|TRBJ1-6|-|-
TGTGCCAGCAGTGAACTTGGAGCTTCACCCCTCCACTTT
CASSELGASPLHF
>TRBV2|TRBJ1-6|-|-
TGTGCCAGCAGTGAATTCCGGGGAAATTCACCCCTCCACTTT
CASSEFRGNSPLHF
>TRBV4-2|TRBJ2-5|-|TRBD2
TGTGCCAGCAGCCAGACTACTAGCGGGGGGGCTCCCCAAGAGACCCAGTACTTC
CASSQTTSGGAPQETQYF
>TRBV7-9|TRBJ2-7|-|-
TGTGCCAGCAGCCGACTCAGCGATGAGCAGTACTTC
CASSRLSDEQYF
>TRBV12-5|TRBJ1-5|-|-
TGTGCTAGTGGCCAGGGAGGGACCGAACATCAGCCCCAGCATTTT
CASGQGGTEHQPQHF
>TRBV4-3|TRBJ2-2|-|-
TGCGCCAGCAGCCGCGGGACAGCGAACACCGGGGAGCTGTTTTTT
CASSRGTANTGELFF
>TRBV4-3|TRBJ2-1|-|-
TGCGCCAGCAGATGGAATATACAATCGGGTAATGAGCAGTTCTTC
CASRWNIQSGNEQFF
>TRBV7-2|TRBJ2-3|-|-
TGTGCCAGCAGCAACTACGGAGATACGCAGTATTTT
CASSNYGDTQYF
>TRBV9|TRBJ1-6|-|-
TGTGCCAGCAGCGTTCAGACTTTCAATTCACCCCTCCACTTT
CASSVQTFNSPLHF
>TRBV5-1|TRBJ1-5|-|TRBD1
TGCGCCAGCAGCTTGGGACAGGGGGGCAATCAGCCCCAGCATTTT
CASSLGQGGNQPQHF
>TRBV7-9|TRBJ2-7|-|-
TGTGCCAGCAGCCTCGGCGGAGGAGGGATAGAGCAGTACTTC
CASSLGGGGIEQYF
>TRBV4-1|TRBJ2-1|few|TRBD2
TGCGCCAGCAGCCAAGCGGGCGGGAGGGCCAGGAATGAGCAGTTCTTC
CASSQAGGRARNEQFF
>TRBV9|TRBJ2-1|few|TRBD1
TGTGCCAGCAGCGAGCTCGGGGACAGGTACGACAATGAGCAGTTCTTC
CASSELGDRYDNEQFF
>TRBV19|TRBJ2-7|-|-
TGTGCCAGTAGTATATTTGGGCTGGCCTACGAGCAGTACTTC
CASSIFGLAYEQYF
>TRBV5-1|TRBJ2-5|-|TRBD2
TGCGCCAGCAGCGGACTAGGGGCCCGAGAGACCCAGTACTTC
CASSGLGARETQYF
>TRBV11-2|TRBJ2-1|-|-
TGTGCCAGCAGCTTATCCGGGAGCCCCTACAATGAGCAGTTCTTC
CASSLSGSPYNEQFF
>TRBV7-2|TRBJ2-1|-|-
TGTGCCAGCAGCTTAGGTTCGACTTCGACGGGGGAGCAGTTCTTC
CASSLGSTSTGEQFF
>TRBV15|TRBJ2-5|-|TRBD1
TGTGCCACCAGCAGAGGGGACAGTCGCGAGACCCAGTACTTC
CATSRGDSRETQYF
>TRBV4-1|TRBJ2-2|-|-
TGCGCCAGCAGCCAGCCAGGGGTAACCGGGGAGCTGTTTTTT
CASSQPGVTGELFF
>TRBV25-1|TRBJ1-5|-|TRBD1
TGTGCCAGCAGGGGTGAACAGGGGGATCAGCCCCAGCATTTT
CASRGEQGDQPQHF
>TRBV9|TRBJ1-2|-|TRBD1
TGTGCCAGCAGCGTAAGGTCAAGGGGGCTCGATGGCTACACCTTC
CASSVRSRGLDGYTF
>TRBV19|TRBJ2-1|-|-
TGTGCCAGTAGTATGGAGGGACAGCTCAACTACAATGAGCAGTTCTTC
CASSMEGQLNYNEQFF
>TRBV7-9|TRBJ2-3|-|TRBD2
TGTGCCAGCAGCCCGGGCGTCGCGGGGGGAAACACAGATACGCAGTATTTT
CASSPGVAGGNTDTQYF
>TRBV4-2|TRBJ2-3|-|TRBD2
TGTGCCAGCAGCCTGGGGACTAGCGGGGTTGAAGATACGCAGTATTTT
CASSLGTSGVEDTQYF
>TRBV4-3|TRBJ1-3|-|-
TGCGCCAGCAGCCAAGATCAGGAGGCCCGAAACACCATATATTTT
CASSQDQEARNTIYF
>TRBV10-3|TRBJ1-1|-|TRBD1
TGTGCCATCAGTGAGTCGGACAGGGGGCTAACTGAAGCTTTCTTT
CAISESDRGLTEAFF
>TRBV7-2|TRBJ1-4|-|TRBD1
TGTGCCAGCAGCAACGACAGGGGGCGGGGAAAACTGTTTTTT
CASSNDRGRGKLFF
>TRBV25-1|TRBJ2-3|once|TRBD2
TGTGCCAGCAGTGAATCCCGGACTAGCGAAGACACAGATACGCAGTATTTT
CASSESRTSEDTDTQYF
>TRBV19|TRBJ2-7|-|-
TGTGCCAGTAGTATGACGGCGGGTCGCGGGTGGGAAGGATACGAGCAGTACTTC
CASSMTAGRGWEGYEQYF
>TRBV11-2|TRBJ1-3|-|-
TGTGCCAGCAGCCAGTTCGTAAACACCATATATTTT
CASSQFVNTIYF
>TRBV9|TRBJ2-1|-|TRBD1
TGTGCCAGCAGCGTCACAGGGGTAAATGAGCAGTTCTTC
CASSVTGVNEQFF
>TRBV7-3|TRBJ2-7|-|TRBD2
TGTGCCAGCAGCCCGGGGACTAGCGGACCCTACGAGCAGTACTTC
CASSPGTSGPYEQYF
>TRBV28|TRBJ2-7|-|TRBD1
TGTGCCAGCATCCACCGGGGACAGGGACCTTACGAGCAGTACTTC
CASIHRGQGPYEQYF
>TRBV7-9|TRBJ2-2|few|-
TGTGCCAGCAGCTGGGGCGGGACGGCGGGGTCCGGGGAGCTGTTTTTT
CASSWGGTAGSGELFF
>TRBV4-2|TRBJ2-3|once|TRBD2
TGTGCCAGCAGCCAAGAAAGTCCCCGACTAGCGGGGGGGCGAGGGGATACGCAGTATTTT
CASSQESPRLAGGRGDTQYF